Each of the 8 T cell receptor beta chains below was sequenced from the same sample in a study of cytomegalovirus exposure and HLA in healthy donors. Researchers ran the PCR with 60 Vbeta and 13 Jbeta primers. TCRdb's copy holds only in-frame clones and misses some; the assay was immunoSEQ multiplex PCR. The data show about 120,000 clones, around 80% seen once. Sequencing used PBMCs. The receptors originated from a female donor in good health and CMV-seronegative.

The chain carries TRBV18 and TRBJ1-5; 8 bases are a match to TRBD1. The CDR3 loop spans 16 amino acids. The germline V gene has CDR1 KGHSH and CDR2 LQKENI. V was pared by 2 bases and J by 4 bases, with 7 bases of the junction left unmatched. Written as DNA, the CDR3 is TGTGCCAGCTCACCAAGGGCAGGGGGCGCGAATCAGCCCCAGCATTTT. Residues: CASSPRAGGANQPQHF.

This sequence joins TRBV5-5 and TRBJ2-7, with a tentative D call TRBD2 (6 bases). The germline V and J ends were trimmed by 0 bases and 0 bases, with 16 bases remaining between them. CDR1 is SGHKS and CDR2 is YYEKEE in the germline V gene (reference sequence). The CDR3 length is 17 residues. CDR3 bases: TGTGCCAGCAGCTTGGGGGTCGGGGGAGGCAGCTCCTACGAGCAGTACTTC. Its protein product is CASSLGVGGGSSYEQYF.

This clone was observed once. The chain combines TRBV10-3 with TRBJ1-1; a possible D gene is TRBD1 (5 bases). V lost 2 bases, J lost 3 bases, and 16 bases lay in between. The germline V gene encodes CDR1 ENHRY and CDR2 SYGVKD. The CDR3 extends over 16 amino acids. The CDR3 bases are TGTGCCATCAGTGAGCGTCCCGGGGGATTGGACACTGAAGCTTTCTTT. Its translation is CAISERPGGLDTEAFF.

CDR3 protein: CAISPLPAGGGNEQFF. The CDR3 DNA reads TGTGCCATCAGCCCCCTTCCGGCGGGGGGAGGAAATGAGCAGTTCTTC. This sequence joins TRBV10-3 and TRBJ2-1; 8 bases match TRBD2. After removal of 6 bases from V and 7 bases from J, the junction contained 14 bases not matched to a gene. The CDR3 runs 16 residues. CDR1 and CDR2 from the germline V gene are ENHRY and SYGVKD.

In DNA form, the CDR3 reads TGTGCCAGCAGTGAACTGGGGAGTGAAGCTTTCTTT. It is translated as CASSELGSEAFF. The J gene is TRBJ1-1, the V gene TRBV2; unclear D gene. From germline, CDR1 is SNHLY and CDR2 FYNNEI. Trimming removed 2 bases at V and 7 bases at J, with 8 bases between. The CDR3 extends over 12 amino acids. Drawing the rest from reference TRBV2 and TRBJ1-1, the complete variable domain is EPEVTQTPSHQVTQMGQEVILRCVPISNHLYFYWYRQILGQKVEFLVSFYNNEISEKSEIFDDQFSVERPDGSNFTLKIRSTKLEDSAMYFCASSELGSEAFFGQGTRLTVV.

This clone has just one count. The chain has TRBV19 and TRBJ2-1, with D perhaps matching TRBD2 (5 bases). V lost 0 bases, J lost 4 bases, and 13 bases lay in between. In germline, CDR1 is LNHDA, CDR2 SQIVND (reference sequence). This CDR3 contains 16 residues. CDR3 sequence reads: CASSIDPSFNYNEQFF. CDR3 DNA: TGTGCCAGTAGTATAGATCCTAGCTTTAATTACAATGAGCAGTTCTTC.

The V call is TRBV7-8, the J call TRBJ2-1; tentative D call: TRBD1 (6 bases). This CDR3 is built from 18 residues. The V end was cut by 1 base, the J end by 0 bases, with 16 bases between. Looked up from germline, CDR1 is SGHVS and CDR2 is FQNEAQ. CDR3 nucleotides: TGTGCCAGCAGCTTAGGCAGACAGGCCCGGAGCTCCTACAATGAGCAGTTCTTC. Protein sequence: CASSLGRQARSSYNEQFF.

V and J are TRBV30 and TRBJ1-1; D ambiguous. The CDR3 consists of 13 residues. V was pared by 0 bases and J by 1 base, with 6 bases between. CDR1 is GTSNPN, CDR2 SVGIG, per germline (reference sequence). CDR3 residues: CAWSVLRNTEAFF. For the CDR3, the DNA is TGTGCCTGGAGTGTACTCCGGAACACTGAAGCTTTCTTT.